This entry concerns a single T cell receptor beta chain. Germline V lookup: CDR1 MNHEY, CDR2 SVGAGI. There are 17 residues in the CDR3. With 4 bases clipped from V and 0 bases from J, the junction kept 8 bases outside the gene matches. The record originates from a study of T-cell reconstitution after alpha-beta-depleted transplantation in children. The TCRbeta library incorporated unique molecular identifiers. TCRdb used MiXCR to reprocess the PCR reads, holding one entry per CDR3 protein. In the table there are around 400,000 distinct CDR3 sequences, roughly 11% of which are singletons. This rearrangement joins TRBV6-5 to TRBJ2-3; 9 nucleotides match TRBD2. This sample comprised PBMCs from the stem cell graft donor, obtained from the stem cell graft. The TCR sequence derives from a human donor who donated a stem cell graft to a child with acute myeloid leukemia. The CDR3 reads CASSFLRAGGSTDTQYF. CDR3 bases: TGTGCCAGCAGTTTCCTTCGAGCGGGGGGCAGCACAGATACGCAGTATTTT.